What follows are 24 T cell receptor beta chains derived from one specimen sequenced in a study of spatial heterogeneity in lung cancer. General study findings and limits: The study found that expanded intratumoral alpha and beta TCR counts tracked tumor mutation counts.

Time point defined: sample taken at primary tumor resection. Which antigens these TCRs recognize remains unknown. TCRdb reprocessed the 5' RACE reads via MiXCR and lists one record per CDR3 protein. The sample carries nearly 10,000 distinct CDR3 sequences, about 6% recorded once. The material sequenced was lung tumor tissue, taken at surgery. The receptors were sampled from a male donor with early-stage non-small cell lung cancer.

This clonotype was seen repeatedly, ten times or more. V usage is TRBV6-1 and J usage is TRBJ1-6, with a weak D call TRBD1 (5 bases). Trimming shortened V by 11 bases and J by 9 bases, and 17 bases separated the two germline ends. There are 13 residues in the CDR3. The germline V gene has CDR1 MNHNS and CDR2 SASEGT. CDR3 DNA: TGTGCCGGAGGGGAGGGGAGAACTTCACCCCTCCACTTT. Its translation: CAGGEGRTSPLHF.

This clonotype is labeled medium-sized. The chain is built from TRBV10-2 and TRBJ1-2; D might be TRBD1 (5 bases). Germline loops: CDR1 WSHSY, CDR2 SAAADI. This CDR3 spans 12 amino acids. Deletions cut 6 bases from V and 8 bases from J, with 13 bases between. The CDR3 sequence is CASRKDSGGYTF. The CDR3 coding sequence is TGCGCCAGCAGAAAAGACAGTGGCGGCTACACCTTC.

This clonotype was seen more than once but under ten times. The rearrangement links TRBV20-1 to TRBJ2-2; no clear D. Trimming took off 3 bases at V and 2 bases at J, with 7 bases between the two ends. The germline V gene has CDR1 DFQATT and CDR2 SNEGSKA (reference sequence). The CDR3 extends over 13 amino acids. This CDR3 is CSASYRNTGELFF. CDR3 sequence (DNA): TGCAGTGCTAGTTACCGTAACACCGGGGAGCTGTTTTTT.

This clonotype showed up many times. The chain is built from TRBV12-3 or TRBV12-4 and TRBJ2-3; 7 bases fit TRBD1. V lost 5 bases and J lost 5; bases outside the gene matches: 16. The CDR3 is 17 amino acids. CDR3: CASSPGQITLGEDTQYF. The CDR3 region has the DNA TGTGCCAGCAGTCCGGGACAGATCACATTAGGCGAAGATACGCAGTATTTT.

This clonotype was counted many times. This rearrangement joins TRBV4-1 to TRBJ1-1; D is ambiguous. Germline-derived CDR1 and CDR2 are MGHRA and YSYEKL. Trimming stripped 0 bases from V and 1 base from J, with 3 bases between. This CDR3 comprises 13 residues. In nucleotides, the CDR3 is TGCGCCAGCAGCCAAGACGGGAACACTGAAGCTTTCTTT. It is translated as CASSQDGNTEAFF.

This clonotype has a count of ten or more. This chain uses TRBV12-3 or TRBV12-4 with TRBJ1-1, with 7 bases that match TRBD1. The CDR3 contains 12 residues. J was trimmed by 10 bases and V by 6 bases; bases with no gene match: 8. The CDR3 here is CASSNPGTVAFF. For the CDR3, the DNA is TGTGCCAGCAGCAACCCTGGGACAGTAGCTTTCTTT.

This clonotype was seen at least ten times. The chain couples TRBV25-1 to TRBJ2-2, with 7 positions matching TRBD2. Trimming removed 5 bases from V and 6 bases from J; junction bases left unmatched: 6. The V gene's germline CDR1 is MGHDK and CDR2 SYGVNS. The CDR3 totals 14 residues. The CDR3 bases are TGTGCCAGCAGTATGGTGGGAGGGGCCGGGGAGCTGTTTTTT. Protein: CASSMVGGAGELFF.

This clonotype is classed as medium-sized (0.01 to 0.1%). The chain links TRBV4-1 to TRBJ2-3; no reliable D call. Trimming shortened V by 4 bases and J by 0 bases, and 11 bases separated the two germline ends. In germline, CDR1 is MGHRA, CDR2 YSYEKL. This CDR3 region has 15 residues. CDR3 nucleotides: TGCGCCAGCAGCCTTCGTACCGATAGCACAGATACGCAGTATTTT. Encoded protein: CASSLRTDSTDTQYF.

This clonotype was recorded at least ten times. The junction does not match germline at one end; this may be a read error. J is TRBJ1-2 and V is TRBV20-1; D remains ambiguous. The CDR3 extends over 10 amino acids. The germline V gene has CDR1 DFQATT and CDR2 SNEGSKA (reference sequence). As DNA, the CDR3 is TGCAGTGCTAGTAGGAATACACCGTACTTC. Amino acid sequence: CSASRNTPYF.

This clonotype was recorded at least ten times. The genes are TRBV30 and TRBJ1-6; D is ambiguous. Per germline, CDR1 GTSNPN and CDR2 SVGIG (reference sequence). This CDR3 comprises 14 residues. Trimming stripped 0 bases from V and 7 bases from J, with 10 bases between. CDR3 in DNA: TGTGCCTGGAGTGTTGGAGGATTGAATTCACCCCTCCACTTT. It yields the protein CAWSVGGLNSPLHF.

This clonotype has at least ten counts. This sequence joins TRBV7-7 and TRBJ2-5, with D unresolved. Germline V gene lookup returns CDR1 SSHAT and CDR2 FNYEAQ (reference sequence). This CDR3 has 13 residues. The germline V and J ends were trimmed by 7 bases and 5 bases, with 14 bases remaining between them. The CDR3 DNA reads TGTGCCAGCAACAGCGACCAGGAGGAGACCCAGTACTTC. Residues: CASNSDQEETQYF. The whole variable domain, filled in from reference TRBV7-7 and TRBJ2-5, reads GAGVSQSPRYKVTKRGQDVTLRCDPISSHATLYWYQQALGQGPEFLTYFNYEAQPDKSGLPSDRFSAERPEGSISTLTIQRTEQRDSAMYRCASNSDQEETQYFGPGTRLLVL.

The sample holds many counts of this clonotype. This chain joins TRBV6-1 and TRBJ1-4, with unresolved D. Germline lookup yields CDR1 MNHNS and CDR2 SASEGT. The CDR3 is 12 amino acids. The V end was cut by 10 bases, the J end by 8 bases, with 14 bases between. CDR3: CATRGSGEKLFF. The CDR3 DNA sequence: TGTGCCACCCGGGGTTCGGGAGAAAAACTGTTTTTT.

This clonotype has ten or more counts. J is TRBJ1-5 and V is TRBV6-1, with D uncertain. V was clipped by 6 bases and J by 5 bases, with 11 bases between them. The CDR3 spans 13 residues. Germline V gene sequence: CDR1 MNHNS, CDR2 SASEGT. CDR3 residues: CASRTRMDQPQHF. The CDR3 coding sequence is TGTGCCAGCAGGACAAGAATGGATCAGCCCCAGCATTTT.

This clonotype came up many times. V and J are TRBV27 and TRBJ1-5; possible D gene TRBD1, 6 bases. The germline V and J ends were trimmed by 6 bases and 1 base, with 13 bases remaining between them. The germline gives CDR1 MNHEY, CDR2 SMNVEV (reference sequence). There are 15 residues in the CDR3. This CDR3 is CASRSAGQSNQPQHF. DNA of the CDR3: TGTGCCAGCAGGTCCGCGGGACAAAGCAATCAGCCCCAGCATTTT.

This chain links TRBV19 with TRBJ1-2, with unresolved D. This CDR3 has 11 residues. Trimming left V 10 bases short and J 4 bases short, with 10 bases between. Germline values: CDR1 LNHDA, CDR2 SQIVND (reference sequence). CDR3 amino acids: CATQLGYGYTF. The CDR3 DNA is TGTGCCACCCAATTAGGCTATGGCTACACCTTC.

The table lists this clonotype with many counts. The chain joins TRBV5-1 to TRBJ1-2; D might be TRBD1 (6 bases). The germline V gene has CDR1 SGHRS and CDR2 YFSETQ. The CDR3 is 14 residues long. Trimming pared 0 bases from V and 8 bases from J, leaving 14 bases between. CDR3 protein: CASSLGNRDQGYTF. CDR3 nucleotides: TGCGCCAGCAGCTTGGGGAACAGGGATCAAGGCTACACCTTC.

This clonotype was seen many times. The V call is TRBV2, the J call TRBJ1-5; the D is unclear. CDR3 length equals 15 residues. V was trimmed by 7 bases and J by 3 bases, leaving 16 bases between them. In germline, CDR1 is SNHLY, CDR2 FYNNEI. The DNA of the CDR3 is TGTGCCAGCACCAACGTGGGTGATGACAATCAGCCCCAGCATTTT. Its protein is CASTNVGDDNQPQHF. Filled out from reference TRBV2 and TRBJ1-5, the complete variable domain reads EPEVTQTPSHQVTQMGQEVILRCVPISNHLYFYWYRQILGQKVEFLVSFYNNEISEKSEIFDDQFSVERPDGSNFTLKIRSTKLEDSAMYFCASTNVGDDNQPQHFGDGTRLSIL.

This clonotype was counted many times. The rearrangement uses TRBV19 and TRBJ1-5; tentative D call: TRBD1 (5 bases). The germline V gene encodes CDR1 LNHDA and CDR2 SQIVND (reference sequence). V was cut by 5 bases and J by 0 bases, with 14 bases left in between. CDR3 length equals 16 residues. CDR3 residues: CASSSYRGYSNQPQHF. As DNA, the CDR3 is TGTGCCAGTAGTTCTTATCGGGGGTATAGCAATCAGCCCCAGCATTTT.

Within the sample, this clonotype is medium-sized. This CDR3 reads CASSLYPAVAIVQPNTEAFF. CDR3 nucleotide sequence: TGTGCCAGCAGTTTATATCCCGCCGTGGCGATCGTACAGCCGAACACTGAAGCTTTCTTT. The genes are TRBV28 and TRBJ1-1; D ambiguous. CDR3 size: 20 residues. Germline assignment: CDR1 MDHEN and CDR2 SYDVKM. V lost 1 base and J lost 1, with 25 bases in between. Complete variable domain (other parts from reference TRBV28 and TRBJ1-1): DVKVTQSSRYLVKRTGEKVFLECVQDMDHENMFWYRQDPGLGLRLIYFSYDVKMKEKGDIPEGYSVSREKKERFSLILESASTNQTSMYLCASSLYPAVAIVQPNTEAFFGQGTRLTVV.

This clonotype appeared many times. The chain joins TRBV11-3 to TRBJ2-7, with no clear D. V was shortened by 6 bases and J by 1 base, with 13 bases between the two germline ends. The CDR3 length is 14 residues. Germline V gene sequence: CDR1 SGHNT, CDR2 YENEEA. The CDR3 DNA is TGTGCCAGCAGTTCTTTCTCGCGGTCCTACGAGCAGTACGTC. As protein: CASSSFSRSYEQYV.

The chain employs TRBV6-5 and TRBJ2-5; tentatively, D is TRBD1 (5 bases). The V end lost 2 bases, the J end lost 4 bases, and 17 bases lay between the germline ends. The CDR3 is 16 residues long. Per germline, CDR1 MNHEY and CDR2 SVGAGI. The CDR3 region is CASSYRIDSSGETQYF. The DNA for the CDR3 is TGTGCCAGCAGTTACCGCATCGACAGCTCGGGAGAGACCCAGTACTTC.

This clonotype appeared many times. The chain's CDR3 is CASSEGTADYGDTQYF. In DNA form, the CDR3 reads TGTGCCAGCAGCGAGGGGACAGCCGACTACGGGGATACGCAGTATTTT. The rearrangement uses TRBV9 and TRBJ2-3, with 7 bases lining up with TRBD1. Per the germline V gene, CDR1 is SGDLS and CDR2 is YYNGEE. The CDR3 totals 16 residues. V shed 3 bases and J 6 bases; nucleotides not matched to a gene: 13.

This clonotype came up many times. The chain has TRBV27 and TRBJ2-1; 11 nucleotides agree with TRBD2. The V gene end was trimmed by 5 bases and the J gene end by 11 bases; junction bases not matched to a gene: 17. The CDR3 extends over 17 amino acids. The germline V gene has CDR1 MNHEY and CDR2 SMNVEV (reference sequence). CDR3 coding DNA: TGTGCCAGCAGTCTGATCTCGCGACGGACTAGCGGGTCTAAGCAGTTCTTC. Its translation: CASSLISRRTSGSKQFF.

At least ten counts were recorded for this clonotype. The genes are TRBV4-1 and TRBJ2-3; 10 bases align to TRBD2. Germline loops: CDR1 MGHRA, CDR2 YSYEKL. With V trimmed by 0 bases and J by 4 bases, 7 bases remained unmatched. CDR3 size: 17 residues. The CDR3 bases are TGCGCCAGCAGCCAAGAAGGGAGCGGGGGGGGTTCAGATACGCAGTATTTT. Translated, it gives CASSQEGSGGGSDTQYF.